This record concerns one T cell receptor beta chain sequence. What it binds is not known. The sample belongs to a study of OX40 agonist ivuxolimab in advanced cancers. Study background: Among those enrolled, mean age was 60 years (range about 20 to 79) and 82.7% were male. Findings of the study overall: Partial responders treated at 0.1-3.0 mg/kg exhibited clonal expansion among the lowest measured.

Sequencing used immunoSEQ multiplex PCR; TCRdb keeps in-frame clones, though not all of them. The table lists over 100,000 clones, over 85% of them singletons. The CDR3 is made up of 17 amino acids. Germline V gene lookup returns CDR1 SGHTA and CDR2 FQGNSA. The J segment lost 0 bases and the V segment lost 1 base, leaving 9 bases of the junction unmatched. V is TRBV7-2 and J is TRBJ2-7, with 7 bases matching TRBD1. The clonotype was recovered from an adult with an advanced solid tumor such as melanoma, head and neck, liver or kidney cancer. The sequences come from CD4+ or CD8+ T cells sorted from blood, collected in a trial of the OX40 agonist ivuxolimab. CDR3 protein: CASSLVRGTGDSYEQYF. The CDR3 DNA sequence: TGTGCCAGCAGCTTAGTAAGGGGAACAGGGGACTCCTACGAGCAGTACTTC.